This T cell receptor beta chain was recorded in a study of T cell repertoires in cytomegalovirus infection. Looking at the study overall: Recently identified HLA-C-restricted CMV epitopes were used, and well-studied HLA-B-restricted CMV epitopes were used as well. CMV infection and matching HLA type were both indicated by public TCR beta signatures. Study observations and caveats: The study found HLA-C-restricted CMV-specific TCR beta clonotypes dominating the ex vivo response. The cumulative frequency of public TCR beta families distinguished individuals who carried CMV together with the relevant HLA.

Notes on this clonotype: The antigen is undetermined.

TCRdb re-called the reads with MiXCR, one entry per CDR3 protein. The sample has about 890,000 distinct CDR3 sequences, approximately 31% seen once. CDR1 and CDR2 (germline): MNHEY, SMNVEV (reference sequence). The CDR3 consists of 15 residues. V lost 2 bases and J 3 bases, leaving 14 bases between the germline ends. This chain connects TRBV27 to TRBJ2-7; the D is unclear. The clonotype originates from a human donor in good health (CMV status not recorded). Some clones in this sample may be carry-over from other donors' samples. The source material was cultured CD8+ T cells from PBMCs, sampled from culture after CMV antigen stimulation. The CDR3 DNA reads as TGTGCCAGCAGTTTAGGACCGGTCGGTGGCTACGAGCAGTACTTC. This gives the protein CASSLGPVGGYEQYF.